Shown below are 27 T cell receptor beta chains from a single sample sequenced in a study of breast tumors, draining lymph nodes, adjacent tissues. TCRdb called the multiplex PCR reads again in MiXCR, with one record for every CDR3 protein. The repertoire has 13,000 or so distinct CDR3 sequences, about 46% of them found once; the top ten carry approximately 41%. The sequencing sample was made of tumor-adjacent breast tissue. These receptor sequences come from a female donor with breast cancer. Some clones in this sample may be carry-over from other donors' samples.

V usage is TRBV6-1 and J usage is TRBJ2-3, with 7 positions matching TRBD2. V lost 6 bases, J lost 4 bases, and 13 bases stayed unmatched. The CDR3 extends over 16 amino acids. Germline CDR1 and CDR2: MNHNS and SASEGT. The DNA of the CDR3 is TGTGCCAGCAGACCCCCTAAAGGGAGGGCTCCAGATACGCAGTATTTT. Residues: CASRPPKGRAPDTQYF.

V and J are TRBV2 and TRBJ1-2; TRBD1 is a possible D gene (5 bases). CDR1 and CDR2 (germline): SNHLY, FYNNEI. Trimming shortened V by 0 bases and J by 4 bases, and 9 bases separated the two germline ends. This CDR3 contains 14 residues. The CDR3 bases are TGTGCCAGCAGTGAAGCGGGGGGGGGCTATGGCTACACCTTC. It is translated as CASSEAGGGYGYTF. Full variable domain (rest looked up from reference TRBV2 and TRBJ1-2): EPEVTQTPSHQVTQMGQEVILRCVPISNHLYFYWYRQILGQKVEFLVSFYNNEISEKSEIFDDQFSVERPDGSNFTLKIRSTKLEDSAMYFCASSEAGGGYGYTFGSGTRLTVV.

This clonotype has a handful of counts. J is TRBJ2-3 and V is TRBV29-1; TRBD1 aligns across 11 bases. Trimming at V came to 4 bases and at J to 1 base, leaving 13 bases not matched to a gene. Germline-derived CDR1 and CDR2 are SQVTM and ANQGSEA. The CDR3 is 18 amino acids. CDR3 residues: CSVVGQGAYRGGTDTQYF. The CDR3 region has the DNA TGCAGCGTTGTTGGACAGGGGGCCTACCGAGGGGGCACAGATACGCAGTATTTT.

This clonotype was counted at least ten times. The V and J genes are TRBV6-1 and TRBJ2-5; tentative D call: TRBD2 (6 bases). Germline V gene sequence: CDR1 MNHNS, CDR2 SASEGT. The CDR3 is 15 amino acids. The V end lost 5 bases, the J end lost 7 bases, and 20 bases lay between the germline ends. CDR3: CASSQVVGGFVTQYF. CDR3 in DNA: TGTGCCAGCAGTCAAGTGGTGGGGGGATTTGTGACCCAGTACTTC.

This clonotype was seen many times. A much larger clone is a single base away; this may be a read error. CDR3 bases: TGTGCCAGCAGCAGCGGGGCCTACGAGCAGTACTTC. This translates into CASSSGAYEQYF. This chain links TRBV12-3 or TRBV12-4 with TRBJ2-7; 7 bases map to TRBD2. The CDR3 covers 12 residues. The junction had 1 base not matched to a gene; V was cut back by 6 bases and J by 2 bases.

The chain joins TRBV5-5 to TRBJ2-7; a possible D gene is TRBD2 (7 bases). Germline V gene sequence: CDR1 SGHKS, CDR2 YYEKEE (reference sequence). Trimming pared 4 bases from V and 7 bases from J, leaving 18 bases between. The CDR3 contains 14 residues. The DNA of the CDR3 is TGTGCCAGCAGCCAAGGGGGGGCCTACGGGGAGCAGTACTTC. Translation gives CASSQGGAYGEQYF.

This clonotype was detected ten times or more. V usage is TRBV5-1 and J usage is TRBJ2-1; 9 nucleotides match TRBD2. The V segment lost 0 bases and the J segment 8 bases; nucleotides outside the gene matches: 9. The length of the CDR3 is 16 residues. The germline V gene has CDR1 SGHRS and CDR2 YFSETQ. The CDR3 coding sequence is TGCGCCAGCAGCTTGGTCCCGGGACTAGCTGGGGATGAGCAGTTCTTC. This translates into CASSLVPGLAGDEQFF.

This clonotype is classed as large. The genes are TRBV20-1 and TRBJ2-2; 13 bases match TRBD2. V lost 5 bases to trimming and J lost 4 bases; unmatched junction nucleotides: 4. Germline V gene data show CDR1 as DFQATT and CDR2 as SNEGSKA (reference sequence). The CDR3 covers 15 residues. In DNA, the CDR3 is TGCAGTGCTCGGACTAGCGGGGGCGGCACCGGGGAGCTGTTTTTT. Translation: CSARTSGGGTGELFF.

This chain links TRBV7-6 with TRBJ2-7, with 10 bases fitting TRBD1. V lost 5 bases, J lost 4 bases, and 5 bases stayed unmatched. Germline V lookup: CDR1 SGHVS, CDR2 FNYEAQ. The CDR3 extends over 14 amino acids. Here the CDR3 reads CASSKWDRGYEQYF. For the CDR3, the DNA is TGTGCCAGCAGCAAATGGGACAGGGGATACGAGCAGTACTTC.

This clonotype is labeled medium-sized. This may stem from a read error, because a much larger clone lies one nucleotide away. The J gene is TRBJ2-7, the V gene TRBV20-1; 10 bases align to TRBD2. The V and J ends lost 2 bases and 2 bases, in that order; junction bases with no gene match: 9. The CDR3 has 16 residues. CDR1 is DFQATT and CDR2 is SNEGSKA in the germline V gene (reference sequence). CDR3 protein: CSARRFSGRSTYEQYF. The CDR3 nucleotides read TGCAGTGCTAGACGATTTAGCGGGAGGTCCACCTACGAGCAGTACTTC.

This clonotype was seen repeatedly, ten times or more. The genes are TRBV29-1 and TRBJ2-7, with a tentative D call TRBD2 (5 bases). Germline V gives CDR1 SQVTM, CDR2 ANQGSEA. The CDR3 spans 11 residues. Trimming cost V 5 bases and J 4 bases, with 9 bases left between them. The CDR3 region has the DNA TGCAGCGTTCGGACTGATTACGAGCAGTACTTC. Protein: CSVRTDYEQYF.

The rearrangement uses TRBV20-1 and TRBJ1-2, with no clear D. The CDR3 has 14 amino acids. The germline V gene has CDR1 DFQATT and CDR2 SNEGSKA (reference sequence). V lost 3 bases and J lost 1, with 12 bases in between. Written as DNA, the CDR3 is TGCAGTGCTAGTAGGCCGGAACATAACTATGGCTACACCTTC. Translating it yields CSASRPEHNYGYTF.

This clonotype was seen repeatedly, ten times or more. The rearrangement links TRBV24-1 to TRBJ1-5; perhaps TRBD1 as D (5 bases). Trimming left V 5 bases short and J 5 bases short, with 18 bases between. There are 16 residues in the CDR3. Germline-derived CDR1 and CDR2 are KGHDR and SFDVKD. The CDR3 loop is CATSGGGTPGDQPQHF. DNA for the CDR3: TGTGCCACCAGTGGGGGAGGGACCCCGGGGGATCAGCCCCAGCATTTT.

J is TRBJ2-7 and V is TRBV7-3, with 8 bases identical to TRBD2. This CDR3 is 15 amino acids long. Germline CDR1 and CDR2: SGHTA and FQGTGA. J gave up 7 bases and V 2 bases, and 10 bases lay outside the gene matches. The CDR3 loop reads CASSLWASGRGEQYF. In nucleotides, the CDR3 is TGTGCCAGCAGCTTATGGGCGAGCGGGAGAGGGGAGCAGTACTTC.

This sequence joins TRBV11-1 and TRBJ2-7; 7 bases line up with TRBD1. The germline CDR1 and CDR2 sequences are SGHAT and FQDESV (reference sequence). The CDR3 extends over 16 amino acids. Trimming cost V 5 bases and J 2 bases; bases outside gene matches: 12. The CDR3 reads CASSHPLRDSPYEQYF. CDR3 nucleotide sequence: TGTGCCAGCAGCCACCCGCTCCGGGACAGTCCCTACGAGCAGTACTTC.

This clonotype was seen many times. The rearrangement uses TRBV19 and TRBJ1-2; D might be TRBD1 (6 bases). V was trimmed by 4 bases and J by 2 bases, leaving 17 bases between them. The CDR3 is made up of 16 amino acids. Germline loops: CDR1 LNHDA, CDR2 SQIVND (reference sequence). CDR3 in amino acids: CASSTSGTQGNYGYTF. For the CDR3, the DNA is TGTGCCAGTAGTACCTCCGGGACACAAGGGAACTATGGCTACACCTTC.

The chain is built from TRBV9 and TRBJ2-2; 15 positions agree with TRBD2. The CDR3 runs 18 residues. The ends lost 0 bases at V and 7 bases at J; junction bases unmatched: 7. Germline CDR1 and CDR2: SGDLS and YYNGEE. The CDR3 is CASSVGGLAGGGHGELFF. Here the CDR3 DNA reads TGTGCCAGCAGCGTAGGGGGACTAGCGGGAGGTGGGCACGGGGAGCTGTTTTTT.

In DNA form, the CDR3 reads TGTGCCAGCAGTGCCGGGGTGGGGGTCGACAATGAGCAGTTCTTC. Its translation: CASSAGVGVDNEQFF. The rearrangement joins TRBV2 to TRBJ2-1; D tentatively fits TRBD1 or TRBD2 (5 bases each). Trimming removed 4 bases from V and 5 bases from J, with 15 bases in between. The CDR3 runs to 15 residues. Per the germline V gene, CDR1 is SNHLY and CDR2 is FYNNEI.

J is TRBJ2-1 and V is TRBV19; the match to TRBD2 covers 8 bases. This CDR3 region has 14 residues. Trimming removed 5 bases from V and 8 bases from J; junction bases left unmatched: 8. Germline CDR1 is LNHDA and CDR2 is SQIVND (reference sequence). CDR3 coding DNA: TGTGCCAGTAGTGCGGGACTAGATCGCGATGAGCAGTTCTTC. Its translation: CASSAGLDRDEQFF.

This clonotype ranks as medium-sized. The chain recombines TRBV14 with TRBJ2-7; no definite D call. V was cut by 0 bases and J by 10 bases, with 13 bases left in between. Germline V CDR1 and CDR2: SGHDN, FVKESK. This CDR3 is built from 13 residues. CDR3 bases: TGTGCCAGCAGCCAAGAGTTAGACACCACCCAGTACTTC. Translating gives CASSQELDTTQYF.

This clonotype came up many times. This chain links TRBV7-2 with TRBJ2-5; no definite D call. This CDR3 is built from 11 residues. CDR1 is SGHTA and CDR2 is FQGNSA in the germline V gene. Trimming shortened V by 5 bases and J by 2 bases, and 3 bases separated the two germline ends. The CDR3 spells CASSPQETQYF. The CDR3, as DNA: TGTGCCAGCAGCCCTCAAGAGACCCAGTACTTC.

The V gene is TRBV7-9, the J gene TRBJ2-7; D not resolved. Germline CDR1 and CDR2: SEHNR and FQNEAQ (reference sequence). V was clipped by 5 bases and J by 2 bases, with 4 bases between them. This CDR3 is built from 11 residues. CDR3 amino acids: CASSGAYEQYF. In DNA form, the CDR3 reads TGTGCCAGCAGCGGGGCCTACGAGCAGTACTTC.

By its share, this clonotype is large. The chain joins TRBV7-2 to TRBJ1-4; no clear D gene. V was shortened by 1 base and J by 3 bases, with 9 bases between the two germline ends. The CDR3 is 15 amino acids. CDR1 and CDR2 (germline): SGHTA, FQGNSA. This CDR3 reads CASSLVVGSNEKLFF. DNA for the CDR3: TGTGCCAGCAGCTTAGTTGTCGGGTCTAATGAAAAACTGTTTTTT.

This clonotype was observed a few times. The gene calls are TRBV20-1 and TRBJ2-7; 9 bases align to TRBD2. V trimming: 2 bases; J trimming: 0 bases; junction bases outside the gene matches: 5. CDR1 is DFQATT and CDR2 is SNEGSKA in the germline V gene (reference sequence). This CDR3 comprises 15 residues. The CDR3 sequence: CSARRFSGSSYEQYF. DNA of the CDR3: TGCAGTGCTAGACGATTTAGCGGGAGCTCCTACGAGCAGTACTTC.

The chain uses TRBV5-8 and TRBJ1-3; D is unresolved. V was shortened by 0 bases and J by 0 bases, with 10 bases between the two germline ends. The CDR3 length is 16 residues. Per the germline V gene, CDR1 is SGHTS and CDR2 is YDEGEE. In DNA, the CDR3 is TGTGCCAGCAGCTTGGAAGGTCAGATCTCTGGAAACACCATATATTTT. It specifies CASSLEGQISGNTIYF.

This clonotype was observed many times. This chain links TRBV12-3 or TRBV12-4 with TRBJ1-5, with D perhaps matching TRBD1 (6 bases). V lost 0 bases, J lost 4 bases, and 13 bases lay in between. This CDR3 contains 16 residues. The CDR3 DNA follows: TGTGCCAGCAGTTTAGCGTTCGGACAGATAAATCAGCCCCAGCATTTT. Its protein product is CASSLAFGQINQPQHF.

This clonotype was seen at least ten times. The chain carries TRBV18 and TRBJ2-2, with D maybe TRBD1 (7 bases). Germline assignment: CDR1 KGHSH and CDR2 LQKENI. Trimming took off 5 bases at V and 6 bases at J, with 16 bases between the two ends. The CDR3 is 15 amino acids. The CDR3 coding sequence is TGTGCCAGCTCATTAACAGGGGAGGACGCCGGGGAGCTGTTTTTT. Encoded protein: CASSLTGEDAGELFF. Complete variable domain (other parts from reference TRBV18 and TRBJ2-2): NAGVMQNPRHLVRRRGQEARLRCSPMKGHSHVYWYRQLPEEGLKFMVYLQKENIIDESGMPKERFSAEFPKEGPSILRIQQVVRGDSAAYFCASSLTGEDAGELFFGEGSRLTVL.